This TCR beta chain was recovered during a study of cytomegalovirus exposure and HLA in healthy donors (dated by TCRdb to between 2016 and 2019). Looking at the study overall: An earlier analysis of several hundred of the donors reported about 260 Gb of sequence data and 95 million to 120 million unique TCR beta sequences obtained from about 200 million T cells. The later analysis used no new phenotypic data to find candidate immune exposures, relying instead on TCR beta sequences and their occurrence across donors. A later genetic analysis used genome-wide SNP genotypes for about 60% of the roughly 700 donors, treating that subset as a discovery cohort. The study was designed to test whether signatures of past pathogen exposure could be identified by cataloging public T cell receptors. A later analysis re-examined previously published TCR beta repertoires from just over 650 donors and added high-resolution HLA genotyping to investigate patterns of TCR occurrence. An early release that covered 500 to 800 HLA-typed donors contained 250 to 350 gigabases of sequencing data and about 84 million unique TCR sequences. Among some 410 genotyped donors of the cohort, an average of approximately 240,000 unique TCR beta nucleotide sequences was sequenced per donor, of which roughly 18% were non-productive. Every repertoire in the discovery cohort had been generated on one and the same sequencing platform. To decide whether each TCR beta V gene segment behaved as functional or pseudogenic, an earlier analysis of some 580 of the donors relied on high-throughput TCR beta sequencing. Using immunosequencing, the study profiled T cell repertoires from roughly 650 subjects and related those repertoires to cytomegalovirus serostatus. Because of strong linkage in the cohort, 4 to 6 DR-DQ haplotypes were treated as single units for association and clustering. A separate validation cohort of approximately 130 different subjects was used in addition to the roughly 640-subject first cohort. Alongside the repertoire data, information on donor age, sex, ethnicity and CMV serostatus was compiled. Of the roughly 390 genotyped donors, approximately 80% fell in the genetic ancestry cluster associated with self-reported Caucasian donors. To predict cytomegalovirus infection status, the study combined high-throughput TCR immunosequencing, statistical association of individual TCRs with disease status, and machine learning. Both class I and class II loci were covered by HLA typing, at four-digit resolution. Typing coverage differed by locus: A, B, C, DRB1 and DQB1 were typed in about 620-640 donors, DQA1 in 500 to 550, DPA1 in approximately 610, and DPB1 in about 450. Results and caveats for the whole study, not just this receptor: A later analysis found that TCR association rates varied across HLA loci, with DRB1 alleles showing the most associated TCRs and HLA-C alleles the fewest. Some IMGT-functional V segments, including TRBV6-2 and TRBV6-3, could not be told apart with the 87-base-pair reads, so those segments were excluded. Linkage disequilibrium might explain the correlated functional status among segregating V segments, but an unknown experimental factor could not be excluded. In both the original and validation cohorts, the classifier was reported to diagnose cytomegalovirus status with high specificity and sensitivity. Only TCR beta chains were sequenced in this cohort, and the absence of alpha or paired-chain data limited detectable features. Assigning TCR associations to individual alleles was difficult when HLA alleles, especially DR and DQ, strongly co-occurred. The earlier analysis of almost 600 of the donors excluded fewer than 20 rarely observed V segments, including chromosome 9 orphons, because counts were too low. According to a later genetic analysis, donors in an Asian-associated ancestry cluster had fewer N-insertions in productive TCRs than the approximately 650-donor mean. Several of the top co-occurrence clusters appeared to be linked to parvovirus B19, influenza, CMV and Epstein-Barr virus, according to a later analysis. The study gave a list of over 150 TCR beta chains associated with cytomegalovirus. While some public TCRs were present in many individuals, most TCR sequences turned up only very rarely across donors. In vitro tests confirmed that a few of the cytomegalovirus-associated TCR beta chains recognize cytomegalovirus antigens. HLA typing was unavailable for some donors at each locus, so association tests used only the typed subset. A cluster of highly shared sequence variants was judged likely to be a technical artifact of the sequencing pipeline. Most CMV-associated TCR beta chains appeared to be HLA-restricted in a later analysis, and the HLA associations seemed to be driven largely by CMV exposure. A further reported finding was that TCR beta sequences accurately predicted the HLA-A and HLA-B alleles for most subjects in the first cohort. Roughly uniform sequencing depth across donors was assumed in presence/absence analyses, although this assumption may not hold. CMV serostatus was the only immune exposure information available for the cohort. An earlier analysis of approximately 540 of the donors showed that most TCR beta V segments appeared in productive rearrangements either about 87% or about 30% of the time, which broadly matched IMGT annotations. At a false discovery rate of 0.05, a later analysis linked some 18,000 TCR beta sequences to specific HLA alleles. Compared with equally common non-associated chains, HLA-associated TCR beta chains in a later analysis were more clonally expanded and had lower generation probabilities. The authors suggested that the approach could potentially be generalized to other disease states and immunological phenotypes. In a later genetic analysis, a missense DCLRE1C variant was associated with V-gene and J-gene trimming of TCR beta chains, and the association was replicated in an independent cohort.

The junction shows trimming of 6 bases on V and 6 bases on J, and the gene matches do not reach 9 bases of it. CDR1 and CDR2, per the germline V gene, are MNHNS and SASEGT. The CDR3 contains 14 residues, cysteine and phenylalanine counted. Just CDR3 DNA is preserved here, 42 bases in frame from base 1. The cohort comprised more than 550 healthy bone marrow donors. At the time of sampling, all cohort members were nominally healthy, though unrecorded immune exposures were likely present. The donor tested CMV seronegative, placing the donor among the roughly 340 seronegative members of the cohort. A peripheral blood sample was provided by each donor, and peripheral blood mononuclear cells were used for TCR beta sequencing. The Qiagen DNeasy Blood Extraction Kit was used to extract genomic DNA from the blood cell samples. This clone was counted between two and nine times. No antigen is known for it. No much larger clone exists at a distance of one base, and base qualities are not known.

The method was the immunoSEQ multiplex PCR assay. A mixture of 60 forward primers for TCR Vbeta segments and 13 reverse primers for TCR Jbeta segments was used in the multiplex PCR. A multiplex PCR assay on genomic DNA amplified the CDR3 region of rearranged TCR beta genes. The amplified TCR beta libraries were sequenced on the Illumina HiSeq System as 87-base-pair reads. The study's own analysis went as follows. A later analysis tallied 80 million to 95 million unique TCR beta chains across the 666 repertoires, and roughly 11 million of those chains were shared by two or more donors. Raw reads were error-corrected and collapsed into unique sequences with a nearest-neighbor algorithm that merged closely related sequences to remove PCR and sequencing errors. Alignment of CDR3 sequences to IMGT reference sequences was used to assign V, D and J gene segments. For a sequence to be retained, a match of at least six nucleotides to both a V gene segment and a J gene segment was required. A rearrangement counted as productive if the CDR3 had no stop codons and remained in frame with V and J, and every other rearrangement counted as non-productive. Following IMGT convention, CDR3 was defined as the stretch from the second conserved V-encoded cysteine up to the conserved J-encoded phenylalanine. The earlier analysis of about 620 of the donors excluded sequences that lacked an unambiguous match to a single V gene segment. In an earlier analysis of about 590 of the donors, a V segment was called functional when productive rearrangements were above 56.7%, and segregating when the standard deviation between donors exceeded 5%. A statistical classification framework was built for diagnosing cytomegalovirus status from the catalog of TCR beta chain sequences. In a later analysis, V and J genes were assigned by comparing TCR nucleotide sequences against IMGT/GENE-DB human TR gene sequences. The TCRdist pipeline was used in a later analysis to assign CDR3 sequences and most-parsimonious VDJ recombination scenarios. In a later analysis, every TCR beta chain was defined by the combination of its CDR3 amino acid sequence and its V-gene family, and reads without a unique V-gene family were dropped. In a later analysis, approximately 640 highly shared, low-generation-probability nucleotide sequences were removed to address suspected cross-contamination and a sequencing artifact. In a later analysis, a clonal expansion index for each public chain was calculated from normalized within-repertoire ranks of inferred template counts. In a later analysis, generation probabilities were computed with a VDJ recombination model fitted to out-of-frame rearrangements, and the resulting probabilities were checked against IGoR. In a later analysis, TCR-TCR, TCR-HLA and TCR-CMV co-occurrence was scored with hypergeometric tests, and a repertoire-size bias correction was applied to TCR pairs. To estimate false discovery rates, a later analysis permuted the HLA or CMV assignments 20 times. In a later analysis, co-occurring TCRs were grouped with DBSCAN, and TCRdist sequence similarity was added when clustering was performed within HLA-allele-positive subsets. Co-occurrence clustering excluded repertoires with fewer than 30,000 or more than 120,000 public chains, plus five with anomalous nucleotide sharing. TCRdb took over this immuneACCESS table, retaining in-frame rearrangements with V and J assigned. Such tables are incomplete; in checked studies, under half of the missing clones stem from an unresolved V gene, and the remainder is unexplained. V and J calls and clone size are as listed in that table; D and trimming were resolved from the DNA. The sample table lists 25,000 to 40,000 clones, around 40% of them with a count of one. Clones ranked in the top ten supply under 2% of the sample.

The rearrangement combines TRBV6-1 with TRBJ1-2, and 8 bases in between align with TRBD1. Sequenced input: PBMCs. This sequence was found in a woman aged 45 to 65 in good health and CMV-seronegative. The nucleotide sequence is TGTGCCAGCAGGCGGACAGGGCAAGAAAATGGCTACACCTTC. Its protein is CASRRTGQENGYTF.